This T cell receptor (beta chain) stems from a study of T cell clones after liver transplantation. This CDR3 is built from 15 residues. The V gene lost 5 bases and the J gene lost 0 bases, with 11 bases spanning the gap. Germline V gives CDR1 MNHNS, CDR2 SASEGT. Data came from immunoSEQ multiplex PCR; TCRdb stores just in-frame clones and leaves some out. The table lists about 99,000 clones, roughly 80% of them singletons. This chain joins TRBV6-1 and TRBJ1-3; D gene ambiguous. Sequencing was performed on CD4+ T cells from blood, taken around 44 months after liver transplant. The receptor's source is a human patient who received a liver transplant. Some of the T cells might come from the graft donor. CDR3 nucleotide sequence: TGTGCCAGCAGTATGGACCTTAGCTCTGGAAACACCATATATTTT. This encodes CASSMDLSSGNTIYF.